What follows are 4 T cell receptor beta chains derived from one specimen sequenced in a study of blood T cells in healthy people across ages. Primers used in a second PCR of about 7 to 12 cycles were a sample-barcoded 5' primer and a J-beta primer mix. Each CDR3 protein gets one entry after TCRdb re-called the 5' RACE reads with MiXCR. Among about 1.6 million distinct CDR3 sequences listed, 30% to 35% were seen once. The sequenced sample consisted of blood. Receptors originate from a woman in her 30s in good health.

This chain uses TRBV9 with TRBJ1-1, with D tentatively TRBD1 (5 bases). Germline V lookup: CDR1 SGDLS, CDR2 YYNGEE. This CDR3 region has 15 residues. V was clipped by 4 bases and J by 0 bases, with 13 bases between them. The CDR3 DNA reads as TGTGCCAGCAGCCCCCCCCGGGACGTGAACACTGAAGCTTTCTTT. This gives the protein CASSPPRDVNTEAFF.

This clonotype has ten or more counts. This chain joins TRBV5-1 and TRBJ2-5, with 8 bases lining up with TRBD1. CDR1 and CDR2 from the germline V gene are SGHRS and YFSETQ. The CDR3 sequence is 15 residues long. Unmatched junction bases numbered 2, after V lost 0 bases and J lost 1 base. CDR3 loop: CASSLGQGIQETQYF. Written as DNA, the CDR3 is TGCGCCAGCAGCTTGGGACAGGGGATCCAAGAGACCCAGTACTTC.

There are a few counts of this clonotype. The V gene is TRBV29-1, the J gene TRBJ2-1; TRBD2 is a possible D gene (6 bases). Germline V gives CDR1 SQVTM, CDR2 ANQGSEA. This CDR3 is built from 11 residues. The CDR3 DNA sequence: TGCACCCTTGGGAGGTACAATGAGCAGTTCTTC. Translation: CTLGRYNEQFF.

This clonotype came up many times. The chain recombines TRBV28 with TRBJ2-7; TRBD1 matches at 8 bases. This CDR3 region has 20 residues. The V segment lost 8 bases and the J segment 2 bases; nucleotides outside the gene matches: 26. Germline CDR1 is MDHEN and CDR2 is SYDVKM. CDR3 DNA sequence: TGTGCCAGCGGGGGGACAGGCGGATTTTCCAAAACCCCTAACCCCTACGAGCAGTACTTC. It encodes CASGGTGGFSKTPNPYEQYF.